These 12 T cell receptor beta chains originate from one sample sequenced in a study of T cell responses to AZD1222 COVID-19 vaccine. Clones were read by immunoSEQ multiplex PCR, and TCRdb kept only the in-frame ones, dropping some. The profile covers 250,000 to 300,000 clones, with about 94% appearing a single time and around 0.58% taken by the ten largest. Sequenced material: peripheral blood, taken 28 days after the second AZD1222 dose. These receptors came from an adult who received the AZD1222 COVID-19 vaccine.

The rearrangement joins TRBV29-1 to TRBJ1-4; 9 bases are a match to TRBD1. J lost 8 bases, V lost 7 bases, and 5 bases had no gene match. The length of the CDR3 is 12 residues. Germline V gives CDR1 SQVTM, CDR2 ANQGSEA. The CDR3 DNA is TGCAGCGGGAGGACAGGGGACGAAAAACTGTTTTTT. Its protein product is CSGRTGDEKLFF.

The chain is built from TRBV18 and TRBJ2-2; a weak D match, TRBD2 (5 bases). This CDR3 contains 16 residues. V dropped 3 bases and J dropped 1 base, with 12 bases sitting between them. Germline lookup yields CDR1 KGHSH and CDR2 LQKENI. The CDR3 region is CASSPGGPQNTGELFF. DNA of the CDR3: TGTGCCAGCTCACCGGGCGGGCCCCAGAACACCGGGGAGCTGTTTTTT.

This clone was seen a single time. The chain is built from TRBV9 and TRBJ1-2; the D gene is possibly TRBD1 (5 bases). The germline V gene has CDR1 SGDLS and CDR2 YYNGEE. The CDR3 is 14 amino acids. The V end was cut by 5 bases, the J end by 3 bases, with 14 bases between. DNA for the CDR3: TGTGCCAGCAGTTCGGGGCAGGGATACTATGGCTACACCTTC. Residues: CASSSGQGYYGYTF.

This clone was counted at least ten times. Other DNA variants within this sample encode the same CDR3. This chain links TRBV6-2 or TRBV6-3 with TRBJ2-3; D not resolved. Germline CDR1 and CDR2: MNHEY and SVGEGT. CDR3 length: 13 amino acids. Trimming cost V 0 bases and J 4 bases, with 5 bases left between them. The CDR3 nucleotides are TGTGCCAGCAGTTACTCGAGTGCAGATACGCAGTATTTT. Encoded protein: CASSYSSADTQYF.

The V call is TRBV7-9, the J call TRBJ1-2, with D perhaps TRBD1 (5 bases). The CDR3 covers 14 residues. V shed 3 bases and J shed 8 bases, with 16 bases lying between them. Germline V gene data show CDR1 as SEHNR and CDR2 as FQNEAQ (reference sequence). This CDR3 is CASSFGRGAIGYTF. The CDR3 region has the DNA TGTGCCAGCAGCTTCGGACGAGGGGCTATAGGCTACACCTTC.

This chain links TRBV27 with TRBJ1-5; 7 bases are a match to TRBD1. Per germline, CDR1 MNHEY and CDR2 SMNVEV (reference sequence). This CDR3 region has 14 residues. V shed 5 bases and J 5 bases; nucleotides not matched to a gene: 6. The CDR3 nucleotides read TGTGCCAGCAGTCCGGGACAGAGCTATCAGCCCCAGCATTTT. It specifies CASSPGQSYQPQHF.

This chain connects TRBV5-4 to TRBJ1-6; D gene ambiguous. Trimming left V 2 bases short and J 2 bases short, with 14 bases between. CDR3 length: 17 amino acids. The germline V gene has CDR1 SGHNT and CDR2 YYREEE (reference sequence). CDR3 loop: CASSFGPGGTYNSPLHF. The DNA of the CDR3 is TGTGCCAGCAGCTTCGGCCCCGGAGGCACCTATAATTCACCCCTCCACTTT. The full variable domain, rest sourced from reference TRBV5-4 and TRBJ1-6, is ETGVTQSPTHLIKTRGQQVTLRCSSQSGHNTVSWYQQALGQGPQFIFQYYREEENGRGNFPPRFSGLQFPNYSSELNVNALELDDSALYLCASSFGPGGTYNSPLHFGNGTRLTVT.

This clone was observed a handful of times. The chain employs TRBV7-2 and TRBJ2-3, with 10 bases matching TRBD2. Germline V gene sequence: CDR1 SGHTA, CDR2 FQGNSA. V gave up 5 bases and J gave up 6 bases; unmatched junction bases: 5. The CDR3 runs to 14 residues. CDR3 in amino acids: CASSPSGRGDTQYF. The CDR3 DNA reads as TGTGCCAGCAGCCCTAGCGGGAGAGGGGATACGCAGTATTTT.

The chain combines TRBV5-1 with TRBJ1-3; D may be TRBD1 (6 bases). V lost 0 bases to trimming and J lost 0 bases, with 7 bases between them. The CDR3 runs to 15 residues. Looked up from germline, CDR1 is SGHRS and CDR2 is YFSETQ. CDR3 amino acids: CASSLGGRSGNTIYF. Here the CDR3 DNA reads TGCGCCAGCAGCTTGGGGGGGCGCTCTGGAAACACCATATATTTT.

The chain carries TRBV6-2 or TRBV6-3 and TRBJ2-1, with D unresolved. Germline CDR1 is MNHEY and CDR2 is SVGEGT. V shed 4 bases and J shed 0 bases, with 13 bases lying between them. CDR3 size: 16 residues. Here the CDR3 reads CASSSPKASSYNEQFF. The CDR3 DNA follows: TGTGCCAGCAGTTCCCCGAAAGCGAGCTCCTACAATGAGCAGTTCTTC.

V is TRBV19 and J is TRBJ1-6, with D maybe TRBD1 (5 bases). The CDR3 has 16 residues. Looked up from germline, CDR1 is LNHDA and CDR2 is SQIVND (reference sequence). Trimming pared 3 bases from V and 9 bases from J, leaving 18 bases between. The CDR3 protein is CASSIRGAVGGSPLHF. In DNA, the CDR3 is TGTGCCAGTAGTATCCGAGGGGCCGTCGGTGGTTCACCCCTCCACTTT.

The genes are TRBV28 and TRBJ1-5; 8 positions agree with TRBD1. In germline, CDR1 is MDHEN, CDR2 SYDVKM. The CDR3 runs 14 residues. J gave up 9 bases and V 8 bases, and 12 bases lay outside the gene matches. The CDR3 region is CASVEGSGGMPQHF. The CDR3 nucleotides read TGTGCCAGCGTCGAGGGGTCAGGGGGCATGCCCCAGCATTTT.